What follows is one T cell receptor (beta chain) and its context. Its cognate antigen is unknown. This record comes from a study of T cells after yellow fever vaccination. A single record per CDR3 protein comes from TCRdb applying MiXCR to the 5' RACE reads. The sample carries some 300,000 distinct CDR3 sequences, 7.5% to 9.5% recorded once. Study observations and caveats: One caveat is that FACS-sorted repertoires could contain abundant clonotypes contaminating from the bulk population.

The germline CDR1 and CDR2 sequences are DFQATT and SNEGSKA (reference sequence). The CDR3 covers 16 residues. V dropped 0 bases and J dropped 7; count of bases not matched to a gene: 14. This sequence joins TRBV20-1 and TRBJ1-1; 7 positions agree with TRBD1. The specimen was CD4+ T cells sorted from PBMCs, collected 5 days after the yellow fever booster vaccination. The receptor was derived from a man between 18 and 29 years old who received the YFV17D yellow fever vaccine. In nucleotides, the CDR3 is TGCAGTGCTAGAGATTACGGTACAGGGGTCGAATTTGAAGCTTTCTTT. It specifies CSARDYGTGVEFEAFF.